These T cell receptor beta chains were read from a single sample in a study of blood T cell repertoires in COVID-19. Some clones are missing from TCRdb's copy, which holds only in-frame ones; the method was immunoSEQ multiplex PCR. This table holds approximately 150,000 clones, over 75% found once. Material for sequencing was peripheral blood. The source is a man in his 60s with active or convalescent COVID-19. CDR3s include the opening cysteine and the closing phenylalanine or tryptophan.

J,V,CDR3
TRBJ2-2,TRBV6-5,CASRRTGNTGELFF
TRBJ2-7,TRBV29-1,CSVTQGLEQYF
TRBJ2-3,TRBV7-9,CASSFTTGADTQYF
TRBJ2-7,TRBV5-1,CASSLRAGSYEQYF
TRBJ2-3,TRBV28,CASSLLGEDRGKGTQYF
TRBJ2-7,TRBV2,CASSPGQRQYEQYF
TRBJ2-3,TRBV7-3,CASSFSGRGTDTQYF
TRBJ2-2,TRBV4-1,CASSPSSGELFF
TRBJ2-1,TRBV7-9,CASSLRRLAGSSSYNEQFF
TRBJ2-7,TRBV11-2,CASSLGPLGEGYEQYF
TRBJ1-1,TRBV7-9,CASSFRGLGNTEAFF
TRBJ1-5,TRBV23-1,CASSQLATNQPQHF
TRBJ1-6,TRBV2,CASTTGPIPPLHF
TRBJ2-2,TRBV7-3,CASSALAGMSGELFF
TRBJ2-7,TRBV5-1,CASSPGGLAGVYEQYF
TRBJ1-6,TRBV27,CASSDTGGQSPLHF
TRBJ1-1,TRBV5-1,CASSNYFMNTEAFF
TRBJ2-3,TRBV9,CASSPPGTAGRGTQYF
TRBJ1-5,TRBV20-1,CSASPEGRGLQPQHF
TRBJ2-1,TRBV7-6,CASSSGGTSGYNEQFF
TRBJ2-1,TRBV7-3,CASSLEQQAYNEQFF
TRBJ2-3,TRBV6-1,CASSGTSGRLLDTQYF
TRBJ2-7,TRBV19,CASSMSRSGELYEQYF
TRBJ1-1,TRBV27,CASSFRLRQGGLAFF
TRBJ2-7,TRBV4-1,CASSPILAGGTYEQYF
TRBJ1-1,TRBV5-4,CASSTSGQGATEAFF
TRBJ2-2,TRBV28,CASSSAGTGKRELFF
TRBJ2-7,TRBV10-3,CAIGGTNYEQYF
TRBJ2-3,TRBV3-1/TRBV3-2,CASSQTGSADTQYF
TRBJ2-3,TRBV10-2,CATAIGTSGGTDTQYF
TRBJ2-2,TRBV7-8,CASSSPGTGFNTGELFF
TRBJ2-3,TRBV28,CASSALAPDTQYF
TRBJ1-2,TRBV29-1,CSVEEGAGGYTF
TRBJ2-3,TRBV7-9,CASSLSSGKIDTQYF
TRBJ2-7,TRBV20-1,CSASTGKLGEQYF
TRBJ1-5,TRBV15,CATSREGQGGQPQHF
TRBJ2-1,TRBV28,CASMLAGVGNEQFF
TRBJ2-7,TRBV28,CASRTGQGESYEQYF
TRBJ2-7,TRBV2,CASRSRWSDLNSYEQYF
TRBJ1-3,TRBV7-6,CASSLGPGYGNTIYF
TRBJ2-1,TRBV29-1,CSVDWIGTSGRSRQFF
TRBJ2-7,TRBV12-3/TRBV12-4,CASSLGLRNEQYF
TRBJ2-7,TRBV5-4,CASSSGTPMREQYF
TRBJ1-2,TRBV6-5,CASSYSGSGEAYGYTF
TRBJ2-1,TRBV7-3,CASSLTSDYNEQFF
TRBJ1-6,TRBV2,CASRASGNSPLHF
TRBJ2-1,TRBV27,CASSPTSGEQFF
TRBJ2-3,TRBV18,CASSDGGDTQYF
TRBJ1-2,TRBV7-3,CASSLGQGIGYTF
TRBJ2-1,TRBV29-1,CSVPRDRQQFF
TRBJ1-5,TRBV12-3/TRBV12-4,CASSLTGVQPQHF
TRBJ1-6,TRBV28,CASIDSSYNSPLHF
TRBJ2-3,TRBV7-2,CASSSRSSTDTQYF
TRBJ2-7,TRBV29-1,CSGRGGHSYEQYF